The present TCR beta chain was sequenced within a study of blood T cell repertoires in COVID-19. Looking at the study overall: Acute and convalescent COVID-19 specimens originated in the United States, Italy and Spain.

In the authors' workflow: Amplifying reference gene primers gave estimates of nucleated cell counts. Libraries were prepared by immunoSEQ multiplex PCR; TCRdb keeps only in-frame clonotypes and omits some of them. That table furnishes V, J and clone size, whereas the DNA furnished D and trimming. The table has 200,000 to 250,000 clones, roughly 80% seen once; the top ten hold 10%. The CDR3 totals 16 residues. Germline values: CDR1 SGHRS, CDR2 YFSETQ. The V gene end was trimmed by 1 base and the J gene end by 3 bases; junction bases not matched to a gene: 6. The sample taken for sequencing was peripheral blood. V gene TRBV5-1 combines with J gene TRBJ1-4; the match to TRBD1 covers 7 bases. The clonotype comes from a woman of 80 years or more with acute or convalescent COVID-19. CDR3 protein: CASSLWAGGSNEKLFF. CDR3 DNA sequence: TGCGCCAGCAGCTTGTGGGCAGGGGGGTCTAATGAAAAACTGTTTTTT.